Sequencing of this TCR beta chain was carried out in a study of OX40 agonist ivuxolimab in advanced cancers. Study-wide context: Every 2 weeks, patients got intravenous ivuxolimab at one of six dose levels (0.01-10 mg/kg). Study-wide results and limits: Relatively little clonal expansion, among the lowest observed, appeared in partial responders at 0.1-3.0 mg/kg. More expanded clones were found, on average, in CD8+ than in CD4+ T cells. Within 6 weeks, CD4+ and CD8+ blood T cells expanded clonally at 0.1 to 3.0 mg/kg.

Only in-frame clones appear in the TCRdb table, and some are missing; sequencing was by immunoSEQ multiplex PCR. The sample has more than 45,000 clones, just over 90% seen once. CDR3 length: 11 residues. CDR1 and CDR2 from the germline V gene are SEHNR and FQNEAQ (reference sequence). Trimming pared 5 bases from V and 6 bases from J, leaving 4 bases between. Worth noting for this clone: Its antigen is currently unknown.

This sequence joins TRBV7-9 and TRBJ1-4; D remains ambiguous. The sequence came from an adult with an advanced solid tumor such as melanoma, head and neck, liver or kidney cancer. The sample in question was CD4+ or CD8+ T cells sorted from blood, obtained in a trial of the OX40 agonist ivuxolimab. CDR3 nucleotides: TGTGCCAGCAGCACAGATGAAAAACTGTTTTTT. Translating gives CASSTDEKLFF.